Shown below are 29 T cell receptor beta chains from a single sample sequenced in a study of T cells in Graves' hyperthyroidism and ophthalmopathy (dated 2019 in TCRdb). Library method: multiplex PCR. The sequencer was an Illumina HiSeq 2000. Amplification of TCR beta CDR3 regions was carried out from RNA transcripts. For the first round of RT-PCR on the TCR CDR3, the HTBI primer set was used together with the Qiagen OneStep RT-PCR kit. The public reads were reanalyzed by TCRdb: fastp trimming at Q25, MiXCR alignment, in-frame beta chains only. A single entry per CDR3 protein holds the most common genes and DNA from its merged rows. Within this sample are 550,000 to 700,000 distinct CDR3 sequences, with around 45% of them counted one time only. The top ten clonotypes cover over 15% of the sample. The sequencing input was peripheral blood or thyroid tissue (not recorded which). The receptors stem from an adult woman with Graves' disease, either hyperthyroidism or ophthalmopathy (not recorded which).

The chain uses TRBV6-1 and TRBJ1-6; the D gene is possibly TRBD1 (5 bases). Germline V gene lookup returns CDR1 MNHNS and CDR2 SASEGT. The CDR3 spans 13 residues. V shed 5 bases and J shed 7 bases, with 9 bases lying between them. CDR3 bases: TGTGCCAGCAGTTGGGGGTTAAATTCACCCCTCCACTTT. Its translation: CASSWGLNSPLHF.

Turning to this clonotype: The CDR3 does not close with the conserved phenylalanine or tryptophan, likely indicating a read error. V gene TRBV11-2 combines with J gene TRBJ2-2; no reliable D call. The CDR3 runs 16 residues. Trimming cost V 6 bases and J 1 base, with 15 bases left between them. In germline, CDR1 is SGHAT, CDR2 FQNNGV. The CDR3 bases are TGTGCCAGCAGTTATATCGATCAGCGGAACACCGGGGAGCTGTTTTCT. As protein: CASSYIDQRNTGELFS.

This clonotype showed up many times. This chain's CDR3 is CASSTYTEAFF. The CDR3 nucleotides read TGTGCCAGCAGCACCTACACTGAAGCTTTCTTT. The chain recombines TRBV7-9 with TRBJ1-1, with D unresolved. With 5 bases removed from V and 3 bases from J, the gap between germline ends came to 4 bases. This CDR3 is 11 amino acids long. Germline V gene sequence: CDR1 SEHNR, CDR2 FQNEAQ (reference sequence).

This clonotype showed up many times. The rearrangement uses TRBV11-2 and TRBJ2-7; 7 bases are a match to TRBD2. Germline V gene sequence: CDR1 SGHAT, CDR2 FQNNGV. This CDR3 is 16 amino acids long. Trimming removed 1 base from V and 4 bases from J; junction bases left unmatched: 10. This CDR3 reads CASSLGVVAGVYEQYF. CDR3 coding DNA: TGTGCCAGCAGCTTAGGAGTGGTAGCGGGTGTATACGAGCAGTACTTC.

The sample holds many counts of this clonotype. The gene calls are TRBV9 and TRBJ2-5; the D gene is possibly TRBD1 (5 bases). Germline-derived CDR1 and CDR2 are SGDLS and YYNGEE. V was pared by 0 bases and J by 3 bases, with 15 bases between. The CDR3 sequence is 16 residues long. CDR3 residues: CASSVEGEKQEETQYF. Here the CDR3 DNA reads TGTGCCAGCAGCGTAGAAGGGGAAAAACAGGAAGAGACCCAGTACTTC.

This clonotype showed up just once. The V and J genes are TRBV7-9 and TRBJ1-2; D possibly corresponds to TRBD1 (5 bases). CDR3 size: 15 residues. Germline CDR1 is SEHNR and CDR2 is FQNEAQ (reference sequence). V was clipped by 5 bases and J by 5 bases, with 18 bases between them. CDR3 sequence: CASSPWGGRDYGYTF. The CDR3 DNA is TGTGCCAGCAGCCCTTGGGGGGGAAGAGATTATGGCTACACCTTC.

This rearrangement joins TRBV2 to TRBJ1-1; D is possibly TRBD1 (6 bases). Germline V gives CDR1 SNHLY, CDR2 FYNNEI. V was trimmed by 4 bases and J by 5 bases, leaving 11 bases between them. The CDR3 is 13 amino acids. The CDR3 bases are TGTGCCAGCAGTGTTGCACAGGGAACTGAAGCTTTCTTT. This translates into CASSVAQGTEAFF.

This clonotype is a singleton in its sample. V and J are TRBV7-2 and TRBJ2-5, with a weak D call TRBD2 (6 bases). V was cut by 4 bases and J by 1 base, with 10 bases left in between. CDR3 length: 14 amino acids. Germline CDR1 and CDR2: SGHTA and FQGNSA. The CDR3 is CASSSGLSQETQYF. The CDR3 coding sequence is TGTGCCAGCAGCTCCGGACTATCCCAAGAGACCCAGTACTTC. Complete variable domain (other parts from reference TRBV7-2 and TRBJ2-5): GAGVSQSPSNKVTEKGKDVELRCDPISGHTALYWYRQSLGQGLEFLIYFQGNSAPDKSGLPSDRFSAERTGGSVSTLTIQRTQQEDSAVYLCASSSGLSQETQYFGPGTRLLVL.

The rearrangement uses TRBV5-1 and TRBJ2-3; D is uncertain. With 0 bases removed from V and 0 bases from J, the gap between germline ends came to 5 bases. Germline V gene sequence: CDR1 SGHRS, CDR2 YFSETQ. This CDR3 is built from 14 residues. This chain's CDR3 is CASSLEDSTDTQYF. CDR3 DNA sequence: TGCGCCAGCAGCTTGGAGGACAGCACAGATACGCAGTATTTT.

This clonotype was picked up a small number of times. The chain uses TRBV24-1 and TRBJ2-1; D remains unclear. The CDR3 spans 18 residues. Germline V gene sequence: CDR1 KGHDR, CDR2 SFDVKD. Trimming cost V 0 bases and J 3 bases, with 17 bases left between them. CDR3 amino acids: CATSDLKYDGPYYNEQFF. The CDR3 nucleotides read TGTGCCACCAGTGATTTGAAGTATGACGGGCCCTACTACAATGAGCAGTTCTTC.

This chain links TRBV7-9 with TRBJ1-1; D not certain. The CDR3 has 12 amino acids. Deletions cut 10 bases from V and 1 base from J, with 10 bases between. The germline CDR1 and CDR2 sequences are SEHNR and FQNEAQ (reference sequence). CDR3 residues: CATGMANTEAFF. CDR3 in DNA: TGTGCCACGGGGATGGCGAACACTGAAGCTTTCTTT.

The genes are TRBV5-1 and TRBJ1-5; TRBD1 is a possible D gene (5 bases). The CDR3 extends over 16 amino acids. The ends were cut back, 4 bases at V and 3 bases at J, with 17 bases in the middle. Germline CDR1 reads SGHRS; CDR2 reads YFSETQ. DNA for the CDR3: TGCGCCAGCAGCCTTCAACCTCAGGGCCACAATCAGCCCCAGCATTTT. Its translation: CASSLQPQGHNQPQHF.

This clonotype was seen a few times. V and J are TRBV29-1 and TRBJ1-2; D is perhaps TRBD1 (6 bases). Germline-derived CDR1 and CDR2 are SQVTM and ANQGSEA. Trimming cost V 1 base and J 7 bases, with 13 bases left between them. The CDR3 is made up of 13 amino acids. This chain's CDR3 is CSVEVRGIGGYTF. The CDR3 DNA reads as TGCAGCGTTGAAGTCAGGGGCATAGGTGGCTACACCTTC.

J is TRBJ2-7 and V is TRBV7-2; 15 bases are a match to TRBD2. The V and J ends lost 8 bases and 3 bases, in that order; junction bases with no gene match: 8. Germline V gene lookup returns CDR1 SGHTA and CDR2 FQGNSA. This CDR3 comprises 16 residues. The CDR3 loop is CASYSGTSGGFYEQYF. For the CDR3, the DNA is TGTGCCAGCTACTCCGGGACTAGCGGGGGGTTCTACGAGCAGTACTTC.

This clonotype is a singleton in its sample. J is TRBJ1-2 and V is TRBV4-3, with D hard to call. CDR1 and CDR2 (germline): LGHNA, YSLEER. The CDR3 is 16 residues long. V lost 4 bases and J lost 7, with 22 bases in between. The CDR3, as DNA: TGCGCCAGCAGCCCTGATCTCGGACCGGCTGTTGCTGGCTACACCTTC. It is translated as CASSPDLGPAVAGYTF.

This clonotype was seen many times. V gene TRBV29-1 combines with J gene TRBJ1-6; TRBD1 matches at 11 bases. V dropped 5 bases and J dropped 10; count of bases not matched to a gene: 7. CDR1 and CDR2 (germline): SQVTM, ANQGSEA. The CDR3 is 14 residues long. The CDR3 sequence is CSVRTGGLYSPLHF. In DNA, the CDR3 is TGCAGCGTTCGGACAGGGGGCCTTTACTCACCCCTCCACTTT.

This clonotype was counted at least ten times. The chain links TRBV3-1 to TRBJ2-5, with a weak D call TRBD2 (6 bases). Trimming took 1 base from V and 5 from J, leaving 14 bases between them. Per germline, CDR1 LGHDT and CDR2 YNNKEL (reference sequence). The CDR3 covers 15 residues. Written as DNA, the CDR3 is TGTGCCAGCAGCCAAGGCGGGGACCAGAGGGAGACCCAGTACTTC. Protein sequence: CASSQGGDQRETQYF.

This clonotype was recorded at least ten times. V is TRBV7-9 and J is TRBJ2-5; D gene uncertain. Trimming removed 1 base at V and 7 bases at J, with 22 bases between. In germline, CDR1 is SEHNR, CDR2 FQNEAQ (reference sequence). CDR3 length equals 17 residues. CDR3 in DNA: TGTGCCAGCAGCTTAGTTAGAGGCACACGACTGTATAGGACCCAGTACTTC. Protein: CASSLVRGTRLYRTQYF.

V and J are TRBV9 and TRBJ1-2, with D possibly matching TRBD1 (5 bases). Germline V gene data show CDR1 as SGDLS and CDR2 as YYNGEE. The length of the CDR3 is 15 residues. With 0 bases removed from V and 4 bases from J, the gap between germline ends came to 13 bases. CDR3 nucleotides: TGTGCCAGCAGCGTAGCCTCAGGGCGTCCCTATGGCTACACCTTC. Protein product: CASSVASGRPYGYTF.

Details on this clonotype: The CDR3 does not end in the conserved phenylalanine or tryptophan, so this is likely a read error. This chain links TRBV7-9 with TRBJ1-2, with a weak D call TRBD1 (6 bases). V was clipped by 5 bases and J by 6 bases, with 22 bases between them. The CDR3 is 16 residues long. Germline values: CDR1 SEHNR, CDR2 FQNEAQ (reference sequence). The chain's CDR3 is CASSLQNDGGRNGYTV. CDR3 sequence (DNA): TGTGCCAGCAGCCTGCAGAACGACGGGGGGCGCAATGGCTACACCGTC.

This clonotype came up once. V is TRBV20-1 and J is TRBJ1-1, with 9 bases lining up with TRBD1. V was clipped by 4 bases and J by 5 bases; unmatched bases: 8. The CDR3 has 14 residues. Germline V lookup: CDR1 DFQATT, CDR2 SNEGSKA (reference sequence). Written as DNA, the CDR3 is TGCAGTGCTATCACCGACAGGGGGTGGACTGAAGCTTTCTTT. It is translated as CSAITDRGWTEAFF.

This clonotype was seen a few times. The rearrangement joins TRBV29-1 to TRBJ2-7; TRBD1 matches 9 bases. The germline CDR1 and CDR2 sequences are SQVTM and ANQGSEA. V lost 6 bases, J lost 3 bases, and 9 bases stayed unmatched. The CDR3 contains 14 residues. The CDR3 sequence: CSVQPDRGLYEQYF. CDR3 nucleotide sequence: TGCAGCGTCCAGCCGGACAGGGGACTCTACGAGCAGTACTTC.

Of note for this clonotype: In this CDR3 the conserved last residue, phenylalanine or tryptophan, is missing, so a read error is likely. V and J are TRBV12-3 or TRBV12-4 and TRBJ1-1; D unclear. The CDR3 consists of 12 residues. The V end was cut by 8 bases, the J end by 7 bases, with 14 bases between. CDR3 DNA sequence: TGTGCCAGCTCGGCCCTCCTCGGTGAAGCTTTCCTT. It translates to CASSALLGEAFL.

This clonotype was picked up many times. The chain has TRBV7-9 and TRBJ1-3, with TRBD1 matching 8 bases. Germline V lookup: CDR1 SEHNR, CDR2 FQNEAQ (reference sequence). J lost 4 bases, V lost 5 bases, and 7 bases had no gene match. This CDR3 has 15 residues. The CDR3 spells CASSTDRGEGNTIYF. In DNA form, the CDR3 reads TGTGCCAGCAGCACCGACAGGGGTGAAGGAAACACCATATATTTT.

This clonotype has a handful of counts. The chain is built from TRBV7-9 and TRBJ1-2; no firm D call. Germline CDR1 SEHNR, CDR2 FQNEAQ (reference sequence). The V end lost 3 bases, the J end lost 6 bases, and 11 bases lay between the germline ends. The CDR3 sequence is 13 residues long. The CDR3 DNA reads as TGTGCCAGCAGCTTCGACGGTCATAATGGCTACACCTTC. Translation: CASSFDGHNGYTF. Combining the CDR3 with reference TRBV7-9 and TRBJ1-2 gives the whole variable domain DTGVSQNPRHKITKRGQNVTFRCDPISEHNRLYWYRQTLGQGPEFLTYFQNEAQLEKSRLLSDRFSAERPKGSFSTLEIQRTEQGDSAMYLCASSFDGHNGYTFGSGTRLTVV.

The V gene is TRBV2, the J gene TRBJ2-7; TRBD2 matches at 8 bases. V shed 3 bases and J 7 bases; nucleotides not matched to a gene: 14. Germline-derived CDR1 and CDR2 are SNHLY and FYNNEI. CDR3 size: 16 residues. The CDR3 loop reads CASSERIAGLTGEQYF. The CDR3 DNA sequence: TGTGCCAGCAGTGAGCGGATAGCGGGATTGACCGGGGAGCAGTACTTC.

This clonotype was counted only a few times. This chain uses TRBV10-2 with TRBJ1-2; 7 bases fit TRBD1. This CDR3 spans 15 amino acids. CDR1 WSHSY and CDR2 SAAADI come from the germline V gene. V trimming: 5 bases; J trimming: 1 base; junction bases outside the gene matches: 7. CDR3 residues: CASSFGQAVNYGYTF. In DNA, the CDR3 is TGCGCCAGCAGTTTCGGACAGGCCGTTAACTATGGCTACACCTTC.

About this clonotype itself: One junction end disagrees with the germline gene, perhaps due to a read error. The chain recombines TRBV9 with TRBJ2-5; a possible D gene is TRBD2 (5 bases). Germline CDR1 reads SGDLS; CDR2 reads YYNGEE. The CDR3 extends over 8 amino acids. CDR3 region: CASSTRVF. The CDR3 nucleotides read TGTGCCAGCAGCACTAGGGTGTTC.

Regarding this clonotype: Relative to the germline gene, one junction end is altered; a read error may explain this. This chain uses TRBV7-2 with TRBJ2-7; TRBD1 matches at 7 bases. Germline-derived CDR1 and CDR2 are SGHTA and FQGNSA. CDR3 size: 13 residues. The DNA for the CDR3 is TGCGCCAGCAGCCAGACAGGGACCCACGAGCAGTACTTC. This encodes CASSQTGTHEQYF.